Included here is one TCR beta chain sequence, with context. Treatment denoted: preoperative locoregional IRX-2 cytokine immunotherapy. Libraries were prepared by immunoSEQ multiplex PCR; TCRdb keeps only in-frame clonotypes and omits some of them. The repertoire consists of 40,000 to 50,000 clones, with 70% to 85% occurring once and the leading ten covering more than 0.9%. Germline V gene data show CDR1 as MNHGY and CDR2 as SAAAGT. CDR3 length: 16 amino acids. After removal of 6 bases from V and 2 bases from J, the junction contained 10 bases not matched to a gene. The data belong to a study of preoperative IRX-2 immunotherapy in early breast cancer.

The source was tumor tissue, collected after IRX-2 immunotherapy. The TCR sequence derives from a human donor with breast cancer. The chain joins TRBV6-8 to TRBJ1-5; 7 bases match TRBD1. The CDR3 region is CASSVTGISGNQPQHF. In nucleotides, the CDR3 is TGTGCCAGCAGCGTGACAGGGATTTCGGGCAATCAGCCCCAGCATTTT.